Sequencing of this TCR beta chain was carried out in a study of shared clonotypes between healthy human individuals. General study findings and limits: Rarefaction exposed incomplete sorted-subset sequencing despite large depth. Clonotype sharing across donors was expected to vary with sequencing depth.

Trimming cost V 0 bases and J 4 bases, with 15 bases left between them. The CDR3 contains 16 residues. The V gene's germline CDR1 is SGHRS and CDR2 YFSETQ. On this clone: Its antigen is not identified.

Splitting of each subset's genomic DNA was done evenly across several immunoSEQ plates. Authors' methods: ImmunoSEQ yielded junction-only sequences lacking quality scores, so filtering differed. Repertoires were generated with immunoSEQ multiplex PCR, while TCRdb's copy carries only in-frame clones and drops some. V, J and clone size are those of that table, while D and trimming were read from the DNA. The sample carries 400,000 or so clones, around 96% recorded once. The sequence derives from a man aged 30 to 45 in good health. The sequenced material came from memory CD8+ T cells sorted from blood. The sample's subset: CD45RO+ cells pooled with CCR7-negative TemRA cells. The rearrangement links TRBV5-1 to TRBJ2-3, with D possibly TRBD2 on 8 matching bases. The CDR3 is CASSLAPGGGADTQYF. In DNA, the CDR3 is TGCGCCAGCAGCTTGGCCCCGGGAGGGGGCGCAGATACGCAGTATTTT.